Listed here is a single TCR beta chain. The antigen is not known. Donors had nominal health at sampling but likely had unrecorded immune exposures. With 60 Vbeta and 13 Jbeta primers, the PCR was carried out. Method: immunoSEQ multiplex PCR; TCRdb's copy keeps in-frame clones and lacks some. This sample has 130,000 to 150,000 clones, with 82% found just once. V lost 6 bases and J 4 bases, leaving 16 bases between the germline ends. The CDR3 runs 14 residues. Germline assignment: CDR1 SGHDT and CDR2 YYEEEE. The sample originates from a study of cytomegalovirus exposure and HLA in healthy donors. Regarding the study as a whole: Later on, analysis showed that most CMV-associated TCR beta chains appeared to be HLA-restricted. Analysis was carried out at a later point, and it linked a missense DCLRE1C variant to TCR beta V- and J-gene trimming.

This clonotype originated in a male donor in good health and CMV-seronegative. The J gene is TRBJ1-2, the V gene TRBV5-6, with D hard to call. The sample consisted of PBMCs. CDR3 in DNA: TGTGCCAGCAACGCTAGGACGGGAGTCTATGGCTACACCTTC. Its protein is CASNARTGVYGYTF. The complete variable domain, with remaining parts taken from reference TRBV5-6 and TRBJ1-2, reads DAGVTQSPTHLIKTRGQQVTLRCSPKSGHDTVSWYQQALGQGPQFIFQYYEEEERQRGNFPDRFSGHQFPNYSSELNVNALLLGDSALYLCASNARTGVYGYTFGSGTRLTVV.